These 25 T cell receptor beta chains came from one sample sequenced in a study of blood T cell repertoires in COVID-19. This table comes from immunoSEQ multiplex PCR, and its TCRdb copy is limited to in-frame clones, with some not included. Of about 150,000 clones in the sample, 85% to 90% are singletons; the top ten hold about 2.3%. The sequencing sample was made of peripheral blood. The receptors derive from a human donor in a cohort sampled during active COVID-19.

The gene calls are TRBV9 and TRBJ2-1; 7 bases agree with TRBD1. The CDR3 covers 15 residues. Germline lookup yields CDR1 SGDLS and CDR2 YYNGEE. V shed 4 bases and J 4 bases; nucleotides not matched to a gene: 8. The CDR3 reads CASSPSGGYYNEQFF. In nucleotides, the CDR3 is TGTGCCAGCAGCCCCTCAGGGGGATATTACAATGAGCAGTTCTTC.

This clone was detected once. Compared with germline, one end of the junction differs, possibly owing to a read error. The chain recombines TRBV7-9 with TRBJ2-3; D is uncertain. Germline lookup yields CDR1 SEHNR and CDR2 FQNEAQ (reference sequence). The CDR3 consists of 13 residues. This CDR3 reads CASSLNSRDTQYF. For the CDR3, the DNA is TGTGCCAGCAGCTTAAACAGCAGAGATACGCAGTATTTT.

The CDR3 nucleotides read TGTGCCAGCAGTGATGACGGGGGGCTCGGGGAGCTGTTTTTT. Its protein is CASSDDGGLGELFF. The rearrangement joins TRBV2 to TRBJ2-2, with D possibly TRBD2 on 7 matching bases. Trimming stripped 3 bases from V and 7 bases from J, with 12 bases between. CDR3 length: 14 residues. Germline V gene lookup returns CDR1 SNHLY and CDR2 FYNNEI.

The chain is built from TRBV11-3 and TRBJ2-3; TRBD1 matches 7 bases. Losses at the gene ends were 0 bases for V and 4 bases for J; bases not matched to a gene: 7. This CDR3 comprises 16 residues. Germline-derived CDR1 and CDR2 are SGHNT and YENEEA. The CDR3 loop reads CASSLENRGGSDTQYF. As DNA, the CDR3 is TGTGCCAGCAGCTTAGAAAACAGGGGTGGGTCAGATACGCAGTATTTT.

CDR3 sequence (DNA): TGTGCCAGAAGCTTGAAACGAGGGAGCAATCAGCCCCAGCATTTT. Translation gives CARSLKRGSNQPQHF. The gene calls are TRBV5-3 and TRBJ1-5; D unclear. TRBV5-3 has ORF status, its function being uncertain. The CDR3 runs 15 residues. V was trimmed by 1 base and J by 1 base, leaving 9 bases between them.

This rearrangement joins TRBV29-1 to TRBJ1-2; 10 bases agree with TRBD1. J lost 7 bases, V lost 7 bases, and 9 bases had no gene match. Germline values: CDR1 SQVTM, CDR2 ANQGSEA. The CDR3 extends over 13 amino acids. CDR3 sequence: CSGRRGQGSGYTF. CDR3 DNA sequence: TGCAGCGGACGAAGGGGACAGGGGTCTGGCTACACCTTC.

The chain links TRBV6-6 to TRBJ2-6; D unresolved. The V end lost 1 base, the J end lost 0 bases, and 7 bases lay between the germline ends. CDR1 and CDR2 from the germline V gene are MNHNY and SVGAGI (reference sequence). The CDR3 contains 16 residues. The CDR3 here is CASSYFIDSGANVLTF. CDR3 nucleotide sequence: TGTGCCAGCAGTTACTTCATAGACTCTGGGGCCAACGTCCTGACTTTC.

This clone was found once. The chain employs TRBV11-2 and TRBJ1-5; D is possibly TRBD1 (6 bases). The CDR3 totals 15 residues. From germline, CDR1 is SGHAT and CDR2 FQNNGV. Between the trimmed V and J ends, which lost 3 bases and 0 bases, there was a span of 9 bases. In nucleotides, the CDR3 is TGTGCCAGCAGCTTGGGGGCAGGTAGCAATCAGCCCCAGCATTTT. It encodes CASSLGAGSNQPQHF.

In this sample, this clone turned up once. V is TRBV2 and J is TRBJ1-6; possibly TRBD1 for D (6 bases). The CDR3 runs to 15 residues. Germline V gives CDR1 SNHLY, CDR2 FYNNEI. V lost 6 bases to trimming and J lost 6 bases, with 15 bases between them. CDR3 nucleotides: TGTGCCAGCAGCGCCGACAGGCAAAGTAATTCACCCCTCCACTTT. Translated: CASSADRQSNSPLHF.

CDR3 protein: CASSQYKTGNTIYF. The CDR3 DNA follows: TGTGCCAGTAGTCAGTATAAAACTGGAAACACCATATATTTT. V usage is TRBV19 and J usage is TRBJ1-3; D not certain. Germline CDR1 is LNHDA and CDR2 is SQIVND (reference sequence). The CDR3 sequence is 14 residues long. V dropped 5 bases and J dropped 2 bases, with 10 bases sitting between them. Full variable domain (remainder filled in from reference TRBV19 and TRBJ1-3): DGGITQSPKYLFRKEGQNVTLSCEQNLNHDAMYWYRQDPGQGLRLIYYSQIVNDFQKGDIAEGYSVSREKKESFPLTVTSAQKNPTAFYLCASSQYKTGNTIYFGEGSWLTVV.

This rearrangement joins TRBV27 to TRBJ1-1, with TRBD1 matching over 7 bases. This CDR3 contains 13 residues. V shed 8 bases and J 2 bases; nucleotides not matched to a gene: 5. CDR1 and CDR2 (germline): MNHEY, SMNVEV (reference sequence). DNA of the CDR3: TGTGCCAGCGGGGACAGCGTTAACACTGAAGCTTTCTTT. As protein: CASGDSVNTEAFF.

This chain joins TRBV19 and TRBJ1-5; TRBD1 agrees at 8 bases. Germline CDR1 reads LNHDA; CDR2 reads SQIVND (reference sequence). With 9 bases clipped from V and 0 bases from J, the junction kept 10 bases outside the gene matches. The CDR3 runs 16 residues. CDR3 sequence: CASQIGQGISNQPQHF. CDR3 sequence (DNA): TGTGCCAGCCAAATCGGACAGGGCATTAGCAATCAGCCCCAGCATTTT. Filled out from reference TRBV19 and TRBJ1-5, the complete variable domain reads DGGITQSPKYLFRKEGQNVTLSCEQNLNHDAMYWYRQDPGQGLRLIYYSQIVNDFQKGDIAEGYSVSREKKESFPLTVTSAQKNPTAFYLCASQIGQGISNQPQHFGDGTRLSIL.

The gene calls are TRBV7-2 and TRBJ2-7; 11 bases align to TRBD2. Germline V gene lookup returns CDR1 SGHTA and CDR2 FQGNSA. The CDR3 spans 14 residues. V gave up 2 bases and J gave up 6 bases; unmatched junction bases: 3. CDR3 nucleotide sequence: TGTGCCAGCAGCTTAACTAGCGGGGGTTCCGAGCAGTACTTC. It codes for CASSLTSGGSEQYF. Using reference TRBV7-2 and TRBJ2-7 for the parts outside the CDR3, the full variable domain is GAGVSQSPSNKVTEKGKDVELRCDPISGHTALYWYRQSLGQGLEFLIYFQGNSAPDKSGLPSDRFSAERTGGSVSTLTIQRTQQEDSAVYLCASSLTSGGSEQYFGPGTRLTVT.

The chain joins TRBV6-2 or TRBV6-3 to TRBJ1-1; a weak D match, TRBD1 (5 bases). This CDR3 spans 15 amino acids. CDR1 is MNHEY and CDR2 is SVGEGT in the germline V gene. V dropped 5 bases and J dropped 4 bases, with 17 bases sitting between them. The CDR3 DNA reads TGTGCCAGCAGTCCGGGGCGGGATAAGGCCACTGAAGCTTTCTTT. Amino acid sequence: CASSPGRDKATEAFF.

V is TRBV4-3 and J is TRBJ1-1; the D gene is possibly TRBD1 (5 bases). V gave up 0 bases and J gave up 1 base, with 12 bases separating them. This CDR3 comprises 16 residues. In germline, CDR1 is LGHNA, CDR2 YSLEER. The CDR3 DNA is TGCGCCAGCAGCCAAGACCTATGGGGGGGGAACACTGAAGCTTTCTTT. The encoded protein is CASSQDLWGGNTEAFF.

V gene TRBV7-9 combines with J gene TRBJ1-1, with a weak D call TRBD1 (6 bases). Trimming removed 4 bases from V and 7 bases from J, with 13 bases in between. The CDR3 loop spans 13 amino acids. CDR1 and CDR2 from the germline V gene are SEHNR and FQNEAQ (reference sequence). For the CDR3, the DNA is TGTGCCAGCAGCTCCACAGGGCGTGGTGAAGCTTTCTTT. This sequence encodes CASSSTGRGEAFF.

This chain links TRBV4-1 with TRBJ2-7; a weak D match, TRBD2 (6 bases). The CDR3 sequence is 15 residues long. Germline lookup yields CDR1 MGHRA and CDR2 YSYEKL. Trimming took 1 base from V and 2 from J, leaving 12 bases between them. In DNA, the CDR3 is TGCGCCAGCAGCCAAGTTGTCGGGGGACCCTACGAGCAGTACTTC. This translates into CASSQVVGGPYEQYF.

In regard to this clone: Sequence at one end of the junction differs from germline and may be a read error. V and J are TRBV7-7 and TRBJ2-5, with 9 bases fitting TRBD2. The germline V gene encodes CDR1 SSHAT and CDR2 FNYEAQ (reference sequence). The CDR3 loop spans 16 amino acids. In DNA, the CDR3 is TGTGCTAGCAGCTTAGGGGCTAGCGGGGTACAAGAGACCCAGTACTTC. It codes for CASSLGASGVQETQYF.

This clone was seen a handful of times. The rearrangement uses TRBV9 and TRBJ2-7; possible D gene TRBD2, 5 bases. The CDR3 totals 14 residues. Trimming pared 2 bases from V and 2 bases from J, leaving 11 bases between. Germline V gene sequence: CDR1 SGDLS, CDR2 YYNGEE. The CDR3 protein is CASSVASQTYEQYF. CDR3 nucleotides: TGTGCCAGCAGCGTGGCTAGCCAGACCTACGAGCAGTACTTC.

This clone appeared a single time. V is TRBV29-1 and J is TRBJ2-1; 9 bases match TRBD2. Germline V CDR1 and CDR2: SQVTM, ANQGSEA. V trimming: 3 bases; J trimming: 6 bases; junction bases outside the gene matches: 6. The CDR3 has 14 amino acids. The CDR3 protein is CSVDFSGSVNEQFF. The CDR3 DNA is TGCAGCGTTGATTTTAGCGGGAGTGTCAATGAGCAGTTCTTC.

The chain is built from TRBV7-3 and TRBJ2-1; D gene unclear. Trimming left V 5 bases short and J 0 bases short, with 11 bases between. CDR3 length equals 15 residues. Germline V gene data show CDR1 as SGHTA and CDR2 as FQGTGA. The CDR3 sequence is CASSLEASSYNEQFF. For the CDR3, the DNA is TGTGCCAGCAGCCTCGAGGCCAGCTCCTACAATGAGCAGTTCTTC.

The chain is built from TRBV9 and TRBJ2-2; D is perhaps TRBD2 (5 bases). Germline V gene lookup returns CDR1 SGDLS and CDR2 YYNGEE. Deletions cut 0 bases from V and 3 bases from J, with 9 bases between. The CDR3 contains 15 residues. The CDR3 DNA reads TGTGCCAGCAGCGTAGCTTTGGGAGACACCGGGGAGCTGTTTTTT. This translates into CASSVALGDTGELFF.

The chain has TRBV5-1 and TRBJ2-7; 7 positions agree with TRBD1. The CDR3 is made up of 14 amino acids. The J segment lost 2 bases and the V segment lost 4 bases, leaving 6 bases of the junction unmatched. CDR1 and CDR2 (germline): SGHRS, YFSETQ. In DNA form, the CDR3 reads TGCGCCAGCAGCGCCGGGACAGTTCCCTACGAGCAGTACTTC. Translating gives CASSAGTVPYEQYF.

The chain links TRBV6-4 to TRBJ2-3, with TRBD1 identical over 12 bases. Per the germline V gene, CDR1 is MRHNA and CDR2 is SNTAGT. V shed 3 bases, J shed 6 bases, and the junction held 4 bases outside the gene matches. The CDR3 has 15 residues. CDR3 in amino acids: CASSEGTGGFDTQYF. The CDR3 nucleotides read TGTGCCAGCAGTGAAGGGACAGGGGGCTTCGATACGCAGTATTTT.

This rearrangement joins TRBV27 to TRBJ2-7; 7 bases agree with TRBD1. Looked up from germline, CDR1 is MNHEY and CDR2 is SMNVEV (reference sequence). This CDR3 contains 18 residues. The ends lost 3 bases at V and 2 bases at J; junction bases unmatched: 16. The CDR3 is CASSFRTGAVPFPYEQYF. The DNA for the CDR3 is TGTGCCAGCAGTTTTAGGACAGGCGCAGTACCATTCCCCTACGAGCAGTACTTC.